The clone carrying this T cell receptor (beta chain) occurred a few times. This sample is part of a study of blood T cell repertoires in COVID-19. The method was immunoSEQ multiplex PCR; TCRdb's version includes in-frame clones alone and lacks a portion of them. This sample yields around 200,000 clones, of which 85% are seen a single time; under 20% belongs to the top ten. Participants were aged about 18 to 100 years, lived in about two dozen US areas, and enrolled virtually. This CDR3 spans 15 amino acids. Germline assignment: CDR1 MNHEY and CDR2 SMNVEV (reference sequence). Trimming cost V 6 bases and J 4 bases, with 16 bases left between them.

V usage is TRBV27 and J usage is TRBJ1-5; D not resolved. The material sequenced was PBMCs or T cells enriched from blood (not recorded which). This TCR was recovered from a man aged 40-49 years who had recovered from COVID-19. The CDR3 DNA reads as TGTGCCAGCAGCCTCCGGCCCACGGGTAATCAGCCCCAGCATTTT. It encodes CASSLRPTGNQPQHF.